This TCR beta chain came from a study of response to subunit inactivated influenza vaccine. The CDR3 contains 17 residues. After removal of 0 bases from V and 3 bases from J, the junction contained 9 bases not matched to a gene. CDR1 SGHDT and CDR2 YYEEEE come from the germline V gene. TCRdb re-derived calls from the RT-PCR reads in MiXCR, one entry per CDR3 protein. This table has 650,000 to 850,000 distinct CDR3 sequences, approximately 15% appearing once. This clonotype was detected ten times or more. The antigen is undetermined. Findings of the study overall: The authors suggested that every seasonal influenza vaccination recruits few new T cells.

Source: PBMCs from blood, taken approximately 15 days before vaccination. The V and J genes are TRBV5-6 and TRBJ2-7, with 10 nucleotides matching TRBD1. The TCR sequence derives from a man aged 45-65 years who received an inactivated influenza vaccine. Here the CDR3 DNA reads TGTGCCAGCAGCTTGGGATACCCGGGACAGGGGATCTACGAGCAGTACTTC. It encodes CASSLGYPGQGIYEQYF.